This TCR beta chain was found in a study of blood T cell repertoires in COVID-19. Whole-study context: Researchers got acute and convalescent COVID-19 samples from the United States, Italy and Spain. T cells, B-cell-depleted T cells, or PBMCs provided the cDNA or gDNA that served as material.

Per germline, CDR1 SEHNR and CDR2 FQNEAQ (reference sequence). The CDR3 length is 14 residues. With 5 bases removed from V and 6 bases from J, the gap between germline ends came to 16 bases. This clone was observed a single time. In the authors' workflow: Estimation of nucleated cell counts relied on the amplification of reference gene primers. Here immunoSEQ multiplex PCR was the method, and the copy in TCRdb shows in-frame clones only, minus some. V, J and clone size derive from that table, while D and trimming were established from the DNA sequence. Among about 190,000 clones listed, more than 70% were seen once.

Sequencing was done on a sample of peripheral blood. The chain joins TRBV7-9 to TRBJ1-2; D may be TRBD1 (6 bases). The TCR was taken from an elderly woman with active or convalescent COVID-19. The CDR3: CASSQIPGTHGYTF. DNA for the CDR3: TGTGCCAGCAGCCAGATTCCGGGGACACATGGCTACACCTTC.